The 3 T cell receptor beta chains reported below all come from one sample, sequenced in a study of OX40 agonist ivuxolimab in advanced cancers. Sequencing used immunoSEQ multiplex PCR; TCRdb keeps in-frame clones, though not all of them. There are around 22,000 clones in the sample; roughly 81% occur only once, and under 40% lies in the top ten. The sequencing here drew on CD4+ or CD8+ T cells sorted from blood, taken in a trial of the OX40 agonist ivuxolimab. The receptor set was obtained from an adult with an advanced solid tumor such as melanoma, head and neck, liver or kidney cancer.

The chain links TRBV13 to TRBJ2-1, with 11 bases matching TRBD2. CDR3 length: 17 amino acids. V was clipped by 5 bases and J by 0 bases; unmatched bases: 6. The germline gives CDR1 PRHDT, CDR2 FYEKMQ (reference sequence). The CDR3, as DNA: TGTGCCAGCAGCCCACCGACTAGCGGGGCCTCCTACAATGAGCAGTTCTTC. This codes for CASSPPTSGASYNEQFF.

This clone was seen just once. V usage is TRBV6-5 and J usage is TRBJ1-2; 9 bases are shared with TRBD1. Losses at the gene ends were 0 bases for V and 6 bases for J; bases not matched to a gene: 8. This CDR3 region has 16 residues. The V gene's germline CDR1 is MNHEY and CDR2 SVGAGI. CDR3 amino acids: CASSYSSEGQGNGYTF. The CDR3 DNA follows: TGTGCCAGCAGTTACTCGTCGGAGGGACAGGGAAATGGCTACACCTTC.

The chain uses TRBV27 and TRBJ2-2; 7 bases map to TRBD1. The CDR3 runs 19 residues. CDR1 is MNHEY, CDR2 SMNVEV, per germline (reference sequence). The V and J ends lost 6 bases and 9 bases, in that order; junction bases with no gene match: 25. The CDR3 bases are TGTGCCAGCAGCGGGGTGGAAAACAGGGGAGTTGCTGGGGTTAGGGAGCTGTTTTTT. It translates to CASSGVENRGVAGVRELFF.